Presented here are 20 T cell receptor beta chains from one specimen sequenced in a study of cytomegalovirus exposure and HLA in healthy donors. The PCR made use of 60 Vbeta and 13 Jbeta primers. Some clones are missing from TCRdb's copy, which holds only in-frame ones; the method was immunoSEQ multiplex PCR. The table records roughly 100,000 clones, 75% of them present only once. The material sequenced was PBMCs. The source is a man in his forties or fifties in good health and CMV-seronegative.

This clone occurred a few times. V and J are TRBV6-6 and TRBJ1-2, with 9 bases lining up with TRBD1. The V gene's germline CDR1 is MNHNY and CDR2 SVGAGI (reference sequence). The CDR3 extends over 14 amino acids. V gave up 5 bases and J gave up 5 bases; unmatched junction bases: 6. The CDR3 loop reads CASSPPGQGYGYTF. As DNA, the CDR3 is TGTGCCAGCAGTCCGCCGGGACAGGGATATGGCTACACCTTC.

The CDR3 loop is CASSPRDSYNEKLFF. The DNA of the CDR3 is TGTGCCAGCAGCCCCCGGGACTCCTATAATGAAAAACTGTTTTTT. The chain is built from TRBV6-5 and TRBJ1-4, with D perhaps matching TRBD1 (5 bases). The germline gives CDR1 MNHEY, CDR2 SVGAGI. The CDR3 has 15 residues. With 6 bases removed from V and 4 bases from J, the gap between germline ends came to 15 bases.

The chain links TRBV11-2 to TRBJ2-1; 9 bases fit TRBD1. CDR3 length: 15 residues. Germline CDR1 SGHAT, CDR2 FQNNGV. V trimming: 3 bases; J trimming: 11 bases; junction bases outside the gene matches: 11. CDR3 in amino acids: CASSFAPGQGLKQFF. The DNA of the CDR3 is TGTGCCAGCAGCTTTGCCCCGGGACAGGGTCTTAAGCAGTTCTTC.

The CDR3 is CASSFEPDRVSEQFF. CDR3 bases: TGTGCCAGCAGTTTCGAACCGGACAGGGTGAGTGAGCAGTTCTTC. V usage is TRBV6-6 and J usage is TRBJ2-1; 8 bases are a match to TRBD1. CDR1 and CDR2 from the germline V gene are MNHNY and SVGAGI (reference sequence). Trimming took 4 bases from V and 9 from J; bases not matched to a gene: 11. This CDR3 contains 15 residues.

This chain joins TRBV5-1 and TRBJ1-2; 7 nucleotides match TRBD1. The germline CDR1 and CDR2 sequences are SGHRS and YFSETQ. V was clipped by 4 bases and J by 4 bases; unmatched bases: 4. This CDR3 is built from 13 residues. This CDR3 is CASSTQGSYGYTF. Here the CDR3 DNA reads TGCGCCAGCAGCACACAGGGGTCCTATGGCTACACCTTC. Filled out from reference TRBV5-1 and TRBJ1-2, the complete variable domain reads KAGVTQTPRYLIKTRGQQVTLSCSPISGHRSVSWYQQTPGQGLQFLFEYFSETQRNKGNFPGRFSGRQFSNSRSEMNVSTLELGDSALYLCASSTQGSYGYTFGSGTRLTVV.

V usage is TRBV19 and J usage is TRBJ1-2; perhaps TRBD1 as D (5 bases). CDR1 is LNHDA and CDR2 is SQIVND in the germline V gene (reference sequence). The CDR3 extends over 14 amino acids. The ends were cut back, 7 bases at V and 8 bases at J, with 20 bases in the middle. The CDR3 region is CASTLGGRARGYTF. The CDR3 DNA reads TGTGCCAGTACCCTAGGTGGCAGGGCGAGGGGCTACACCTTC.

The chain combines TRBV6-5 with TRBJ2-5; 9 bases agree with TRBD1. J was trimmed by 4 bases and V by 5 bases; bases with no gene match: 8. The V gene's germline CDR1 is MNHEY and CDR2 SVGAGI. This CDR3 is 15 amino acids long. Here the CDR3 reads CASSKVQGAGETQYF. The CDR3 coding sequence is TGTGCCAGCAGTAAAGTACAGGGGGCGGGAGAGACCCAGTACTTC.

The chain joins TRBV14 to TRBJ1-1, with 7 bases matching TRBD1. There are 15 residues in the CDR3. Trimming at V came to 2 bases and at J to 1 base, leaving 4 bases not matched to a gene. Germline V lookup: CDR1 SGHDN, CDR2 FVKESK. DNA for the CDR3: TGTGCCAGCAGCCAAAGGGGGCGGGGGAACACTGAAGCTTTCTTT. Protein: CASSQRGRGNTEAFF.

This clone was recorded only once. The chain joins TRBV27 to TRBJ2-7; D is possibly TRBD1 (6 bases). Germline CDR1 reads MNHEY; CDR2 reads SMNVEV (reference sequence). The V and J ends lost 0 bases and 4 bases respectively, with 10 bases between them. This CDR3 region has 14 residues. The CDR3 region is CASSLSRDKYEQYF. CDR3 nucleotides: TGTGCCAGCAGTTTATCCCGGGACAAGTACGAGCAGTACTTC.

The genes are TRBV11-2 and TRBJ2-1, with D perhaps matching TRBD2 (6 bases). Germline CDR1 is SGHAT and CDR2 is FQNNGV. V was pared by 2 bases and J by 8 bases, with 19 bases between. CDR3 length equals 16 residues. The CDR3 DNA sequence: TGTGCCAGCAGCTTAATTTGGATGGGAAGGGAGGATGAGCAGTTCTTC. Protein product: CASSLIWMGREDEQFF.

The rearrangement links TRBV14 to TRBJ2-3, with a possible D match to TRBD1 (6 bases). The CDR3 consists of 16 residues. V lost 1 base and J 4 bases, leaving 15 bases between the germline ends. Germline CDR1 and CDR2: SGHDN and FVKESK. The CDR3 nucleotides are TGTGCCAGCAGCCAAGGGGGGCGTACCTGGGCAGATACGCAGTATTTT. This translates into CASSQGGRTWADTQYF.

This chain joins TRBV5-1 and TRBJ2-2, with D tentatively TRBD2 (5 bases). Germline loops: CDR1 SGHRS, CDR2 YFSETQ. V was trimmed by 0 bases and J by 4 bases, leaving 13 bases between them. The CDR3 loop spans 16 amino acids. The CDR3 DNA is TGCGCCAGCAGCTTGGACGGGCTACGGGGCACCGGGGAGCTGTTTTTT. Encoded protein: CASSLDGLRGTGELFF.

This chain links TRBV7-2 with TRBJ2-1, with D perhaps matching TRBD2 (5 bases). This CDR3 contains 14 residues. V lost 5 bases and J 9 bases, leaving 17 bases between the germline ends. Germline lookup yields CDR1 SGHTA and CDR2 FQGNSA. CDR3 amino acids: CASSRSEGRSEQFF. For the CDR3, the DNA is TGTGCCAGCAGCAGGAGCGAGGGCAGAAGTGAGCAGTTCTTC.

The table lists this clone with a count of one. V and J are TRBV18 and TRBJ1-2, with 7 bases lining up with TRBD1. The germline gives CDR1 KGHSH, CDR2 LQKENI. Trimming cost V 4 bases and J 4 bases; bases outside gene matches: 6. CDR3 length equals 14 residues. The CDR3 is CASSLKDRSYGYTF. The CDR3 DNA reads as TGTGCCAGCTCACTCAAGGACAGGAGCTATGGCTACACCTTC. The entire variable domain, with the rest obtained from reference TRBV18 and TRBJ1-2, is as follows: NAGVMQNPRHLVRRRGQEARLRCSPMKGHSHVYWYRQLPEEGLKFMVYLQKENIIDESGMPKERFSAEFPKEGPSILRIQQVVRGDSAAYFCASSLKDRSYGYTFGSGTRLTVV.

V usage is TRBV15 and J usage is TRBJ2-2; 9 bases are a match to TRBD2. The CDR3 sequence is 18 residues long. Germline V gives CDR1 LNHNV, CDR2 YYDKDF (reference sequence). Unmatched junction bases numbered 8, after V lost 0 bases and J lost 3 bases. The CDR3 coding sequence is TGTGCCACCAGCAGAGATTCGCTAGCGGGATTGGACACCGGGGAGCTGTTTTTT. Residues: CATSRDSLAGLDTGELFF.

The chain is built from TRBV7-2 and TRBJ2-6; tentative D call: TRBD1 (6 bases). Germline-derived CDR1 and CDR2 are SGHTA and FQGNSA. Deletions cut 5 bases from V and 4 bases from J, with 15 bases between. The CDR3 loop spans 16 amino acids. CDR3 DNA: TGTGCCAGCAGCCTAGTAGGGGGATCGGGGGCCAACGTCCTGACTTTC. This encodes CASSLVGGSGANVLTF. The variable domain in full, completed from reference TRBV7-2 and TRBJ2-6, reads GAGVSQSPSNKVTEKGKDVELRCDPISGHTALYWYRQSLGQGLEFLIYFQGNSAPDKSGLPSDRFSAERTGGSVSTLTIQRTQQEDSAVYLCASSLVGGSGANVLTFGAGSRLTVL.

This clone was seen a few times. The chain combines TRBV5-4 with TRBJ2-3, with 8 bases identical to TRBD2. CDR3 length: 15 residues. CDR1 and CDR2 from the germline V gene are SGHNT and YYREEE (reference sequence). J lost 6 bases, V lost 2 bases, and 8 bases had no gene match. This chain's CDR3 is CASSFAGGPSDTQYF. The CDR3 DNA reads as TGTGCCAGCAGCTTTGCGGGGGGCCCTAGTGATACGCAGTATTTT. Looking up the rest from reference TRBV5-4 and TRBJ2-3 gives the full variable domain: ETGVTQSPTHLIKTRGQQVTLRCSSQSGHNTVSWYQQALGQGPQFIFQYYREEENGRGNFPPRFSGLQFPNYSSELNVNALELDDSALYLCASSFAGGPSDTQYFGPGTRLTVL.

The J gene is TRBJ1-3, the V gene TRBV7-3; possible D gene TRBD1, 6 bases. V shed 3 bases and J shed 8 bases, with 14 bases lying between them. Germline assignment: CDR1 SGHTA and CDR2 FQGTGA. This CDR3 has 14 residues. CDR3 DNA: TGTGCCAGCAGCTTGCAGGGGAACGGGGACACCATATATTTT. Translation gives CASSLQGNGDTIYF.

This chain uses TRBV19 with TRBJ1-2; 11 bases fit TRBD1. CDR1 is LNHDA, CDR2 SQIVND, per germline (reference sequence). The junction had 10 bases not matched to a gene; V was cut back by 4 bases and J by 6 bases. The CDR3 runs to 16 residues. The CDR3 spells CASSNSGTGGMNGYTF. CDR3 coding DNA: TGTGCCAGTAGTAACTCCGGGACAGGGGGAATGAATGGCTACACCTTC.

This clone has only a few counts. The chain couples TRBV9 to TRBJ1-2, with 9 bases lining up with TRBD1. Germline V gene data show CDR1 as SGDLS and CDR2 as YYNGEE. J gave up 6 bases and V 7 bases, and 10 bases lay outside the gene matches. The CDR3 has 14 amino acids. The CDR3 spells CASLRTGALNGYTF. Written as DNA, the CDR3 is TGTGCCAGCCTCCGGACAGGGGCTTTAAATGGCTACACCTTC.